The 14 T cell receptor beta chains in this list originate from one sample, sequenced in a study of tumor-infiltrating lymphocytes in primary liver carcinoma. Researchers generated TCR beta cDNA from roughly 500 ng of total RNA, relying on a constant-region primer. Researchers made the TCR beta libraries by running three nested multiplex PCR rounds with slightly modified ARM-PCR. Primers for the first two PCR rounds were TRBV1-TRBV30 forward primers and a C-beta reverse primer (roughly 10 cycles per round). One entry per CDR3 protein, called by TCRdb with MiXCR from the multiplex PCR reads. This table holds 100,000 to 150,000 distinct CDR3 sequences, around 64% found once. Co-extraction of both nucleic acids (RNA and DNA) used roughly 18-32 mg of unsorted bulk tissue. Sequencing was carried out using liver tumor tissue from sampling region 3. Subset given: tumor region T3, left-lateral pole. The receptors were sampled from a woman in her fifties or sixties with primary liver carcinoma and hepatitis B virus infection.

As for this clonotype: With a much larger clone just one base away, this may be a read error. The chain combines TRBV28 with TRBJ2-5, with D unresolved. This CDR3 is built from 15 residues. Germline lookup yields CDR1 MDHEN and CDR2 SYDVKM. V shed 3 bases and J shed 1 base, with 12 bases lying between them. The CDR3 sequence: CASSFPGRLQETQYF. CDR3 bases: TGTGCCAGCAGTTTTCCGGGCAGGCTCCAAGAGACCCAGTACTTC. The variable domain in full, with the rest retrieved from reference TRBV28 and TRBJ2-5, is DVKVTQSSRYLVKRTGEKVFLECVQDMDHENMFWYRQDPGLGLRLIYFSYDVKMKEKGDIPEGYSVSREKKERFSLILESASTNQTSMYLCASSFPGRLQETQYFGPGTRLLVL.

A word on this clonotype: Sequence at one end of the junction differs from germline and may be a read error. The chain couples TRBV29-1 to TRBJ2-3; 7 nucleotides align to TRBD2. Per the germline V gene, CDR1 is SQVTM and CDR2 is ANQGSEA. The CDR3 spans 16 residues. CDR3 sequence: CSVDGTIVGRRDTQYF. In DNA, the CDR3 is TGCAGCGTTGACGGGACTATCGTAGGGAGGAGAGATACACAGTATTTT.

As for this clonotype: A read error may produce the germline difference seen at one junction end. This chain joins TRBV12-5 and TRBJ2-4, with D perhaps matching TRBD2 (6 bases). The CDR3 sequence is 17 residues long. Germline values: CDR1 LGHNT, CDR2 FRNRAP. CDR3 region: CASSLVLGGSAKNIQYF. For the CDR3, the DNA is TGTGCTAGTAGTTTGGTACTGGGAGGCTCGGCCAAAAACATTCAGTACTTC.

This clonotype was recorded only once. The missing conserved phenylalanine or tryptophan at the end of this CDR3 makes a read error likely. This rearrangement joins TRBV4-1 to TRBJ1-2; a weak D match, TRBD1 (5 bases). Between the trimmed V and J ends, which lost 4 bases and 0 bases, there was a span of 24 bases. The CDR3 loop spans 19 amino acids. CDR1 and CDR2 (germline): MGHRA, YSYEKL. The CDR3 nucleotides are TGCGCCAGCAGCCCCAAGGTGGGGGACCGGCTCACGTCTAACTATGGCTACACCAGC. This encodes CASSPKVGDRLTSNYGYTS.

For this clonotype: This may be a read error: a much more frequent sequence differs by one nucleotide. The chain is built from TRBV4-2 and TRBJ2-5, with a possible D match to TRBD2 (5 bases). The CDR3 covers 15 residues. The V gene's germline CDR1 is LGHNA and CDR2 YNFKEQ. The CDR3 here is CASSQDGGTEETRYF. CDR3 bases: TGTGCCAGCAGCCAAGACGGAGGTACAGAAGAGACCCGGTACTTC.

The chain links TRBV29-1 to TRBJ2-1; D gene ambiguous. Germline-derived CDR1 and CDR2 are SQVTM and ANQGSEA. Trimming shortened V by 4 bases and J by 9 bases, and 13 bases separated the two germline ends. The CDR3 has 12 residues. The CDR3 region is CSVGGVVGEQFF. The CDR3 nucleotides are TGCAGCGTTGGTGGGGTAGTTGGTGAGCAGTTCTTC.

Note on this clonotype: Germline is not matched at one junction end, which may reflect a read error. The chain couples TRBV7-9 to TRBJ2-7; D gene ambiguous. Germline CDR1 SEHNR, CDR2 FQNEAQ (reference sequence). This CDR3 spans 13 amino acids. The DNA of the CDR3 is TGTGCCGGCAGCTTAACACTAATGGGCGAGCAGTACTTC. Its protein product is CAGSLTLMGEQYF.

This clonotype is termed medium-sized. This chain connects TRBV11-2 to TRBJ1-1, with 11 positions matching TRBD1. Trimming cost V 4 bases and J 11 bases; bases outside gene matches: 9. Germline CDR1 SGHAT, CDR2 FQNNGV. CDR3 length: 14 amino acids. CDR3 coding DNA: TGTGCCAGCAGCTCCGGACAGGGGGCTTACGGCGCTTTCTTT. Translating gives CASSSGQGAYGAFF. Complete variable domain (other parts from reference TRBV11-2 and TRBJ1-1): EAGVAQSPRYKIIEKRQSVAFWCNPISGHATLYWYQQILGQGPKLLIQFQNNGVVDDSQLPKDRFSAERLKGVDSTLKIQPAKLEDSAVYLCASSSGQGAYGAFFGQGTRLTVV.

Ten or more counts support this clonotype. J is TRBJ2-7 and V is TRBV5-4; the D is unclear. Trimming cost V 2 bases and J 2 bases, with 11 bases left between them. The CDR3 runs 14 residues. The germline V gene has CDR1 SGHNT and CDR2 YYREEE (reference sequence). The CDR3 protein is CASSFSVSTYEQYF. The CDR3 DNA follows: TGTGCCAGCAGCTTTTCAGTCTCCACCTACGAGCAGTACTTC.

V and J are TRBV20-1 and TRBJ1-5; 10 bases fit TRBD1. V lost 2 bases, J lost 2 bases, and 15 bases stayed unmatched. Germline V CDR1 and CDR2: DFQATT, SNEGSKA (reference sequence). There are 19 residues in the CDR3. The CDR3 loop is CSARPVAGQGQFGNQPQHF. Here the CDR3 DNA reads TGCAGTGCTAGACCTGTGGCGGGACAGGGGCAATTCGGCAATCAGCCCCAGCATTTT.

The DNA of the CDR3 is TGCAGCTCCCGGGGGCAGGAGAACACTGAAGCTTTCTTT. It is translated as CSSRGQENTEAFF. The chain employs TRBV29-1 and TRBJ1-1; D is possibly TRBD1 (6 bases). This CDR3 region has 13 residues. From germline, CDR1 is SQVTM and CDR2 ANQGSEA. V was cut by 8 bases and J by 1 base, with 14 bases left in between.

This clonotype was seen just once. One base away lies a much larger clone, so this may be a sequencing read error. The V and J genes are TRBV7-9 and TRBJ2-3; D remains ambiguous. The CDR3 runs 12 residues. The ends were cut back, 2 bases at V and 6 bases at J, with 6 bases in the middle. Germline V gene data show CDR1 as SEHNR and CDR2 as FQNEAQ (reference sequence). CDR3 protein: CASSLRVDTQYF. DNA for the CDR3: TGTGCCAGCAGCTTACGGGTGGATACGCAGTATTTT.

Details on this clonotype: A junction boundary mismatches the germline segment, possibly from a read error. V gene TRBV11-2 combines with J gene TRBJ2-2, with 7 nucleotides matching TRBD1. Germline V gene lookup returns CDR1 SGHAT and CDR2 FQNNGV. The CDR3 runs 16 residues. The CDR3: CAISLHRGPTTGELFF. The CDR3 nucleotides are TGTGCCATCAGCTTGCACAGGGGCCCTACCACCGGGGAGCTGTTTTTT.

In its sample, this clonotype was seen many times. This CDR3 is CASSQAAGTTRGSGNTIYF. The CDR3 DNA reads as TGCGCCAGCAGCCAAGCGGCCGGGACCACACGAGGATCTGGAAACACCATATATTTT. The chain recombines TRBV4-1 with TRBJ1-3; weak D call: TRBD1 (5 bases). CDR3 length: 19 residues. CDR1 and CDR2 (germline): MGHRA, YSYEKL. The V gene lost 1 base and the J gene lost 1 base, with 20 bases spanning the gap.